The T cell receptor (beta chain) described here comes from a study of T cell responses to AZD1222 COVID-19 vaccine. As for the study in general: Pooled samples include second doses given at about 4 or 12 weeks. Broader study findings: Donor demographics were predominantly white British with a female majority; clonal diversity may be underestimated. Nearly half of unique spike-specific TCRs reportedly avoided B.1.351 and B.1.1.7 mutated regions. Sampling that yielded the repertoires occurred only after the peak T cell response.

The repertoire was sequenced with immunoSEQ multiplex PCR; TCRdb's copy has only in-frame clones and lacks some. Among 65,000 to 85,000 clones, approximately 90% were seen once, and the ten largest hold roughly a tenth. With regard to this clone: The antigen is not known.

This CDR3 contains 15 residues. Germline assignment: CDR1 SGDLS and CDR2 YYNGEE. With 0 bases removed from V and 4 bases from J, the gap between germline ends came to 12 bases. The rearrangement joins TRBV9 to TRBJ2-3; no clear D gene. The sample here was peripheral blood, taken on day 0 of AZD1222 vaccination. The receptor's source is an adult in good health. The CDR3 is CASSVAASSPDTQYF. CDR3 bases: TGTGCCAGCAGCGTAGCGGCTAGTAGCCCAGATACGCAGTATTTT.